The 7 T cell receptor beta chains below come from one sample, sequenced in a study of blood T cell repertoires in COVID-19. Assay: immunoSEQ multiplex PCR; the TCRdb copy retains only in-frame clones and omits some. The table lists roughly 91,000 clones, 82% of them singletons, with more than 1% in the top ten. Sample: peripheral blood. These receptors originate from a woman aged 80 or over with acute or convalescent COVID-19.

This chain links TRBV6-1 with TRBJ1-3; TRBD1 agrees at 7 bases. Trimming at V came to 2 bases and at J to 2 bases, leaving 6 bases not matched to a gene. CDR1 is MNHNS and CDR2 is SASEGT in the germline V gene. The CDR3 covers 16 residues. Written as DNA, the CDR3 is TGTGCCAGCAGTGAACTCAGGGGGAGGACTGGAAACACCATATATTTT. This codes for CASSELRGRTGNTIYF.

V gene TRBV7-2 combines with J gene TRBJ1-1; D is unclear. The V end lost 5 bases, the J end lost 6 bases, and 16 bases lay between the germline ends. This CDR3 is 14 amino acids long. In germline, CDR1 is SGHTA, CDR2 FQGNSA. The CDR3 spells CASSLSKERAEAFF. As DNA, the CDR3 is TGTGCCAGCAGCCTCAGTAAGGAACGGGCTGAAGCTTTCTTT.

The chain joins TRBV5-1 to TRBJ2-6; D gene uncertain. Trimming cost V 2 bases and J 0 bases, with 6 bases left between them. Germline loops: CDR1 SGHRS, CDR2 YFSETQ. The CDR3 length is 15 residues. In DNA form, the CDR3 reads TGCGCCAGCAGCTTAGCAGGCTCTGGGGCCAACGTCCTGACTTTC. It translates to CASSLAGSGANVLTF.

The chain couples TRBV19 to TRBJ2-5; 7 bases are a match to TRBD1. The CDR3 totals 13 residues. The V segment lost 4 bases and the J segment 5 bases; nucleotides outside the gene matches: 4. The V gene's germline CDR1 is LNHDA and CDR2 SQIVND (reference sequence). The CDR3 sequence: CASSTTGLETQYF. As DNA, the CDR3 is TGTGCCAGTAGTACGACAGGGCTTGAGACCCAGTACTTC.

The gene calls are TRBV5-1 and TRBJ1-1, with TRBD1 matching over 10 bases. CDR1 and CDR2 from the germline V gene are SGHRS and YFSETQ. V dropped 0 bases and J dropped 4; count of bases not matched to a gene: 0. This CDR3 spans 14 amino acids. This chain's CDR3 is CASSLGTGGTEAFF. For the CDR3, the DNA is TGCGCCAGCAGCTTGGGGACAGGGGGCACTGAAGCTTTCTTT. The entire variable domain, with the rest obtained from reference TRBV5-1 and TRBJ1-1, is as follows: KAGVTQTPRYLIKTRGQQVTLSCSPISGHRSVSWYQQTPGQGLQFLFEYFSETQRNKGNFPGRFSGRQFSNSRSEMNVSTLELGDSALYLCASSLGTGGTEAFFGQGTRLTVV.

The V and J genes are TRBV24-1 and TRBJ1-2; D gene unclear. This CDR3 is 12 amino acids long. The germline V gene encodes CDR1 KGHDR and CDR2 SFDVKD. Deletions cut 1 base from V and 8 bases from J, with 7 bases between. The CDR3 DNA follows: TGTGCCACCAGTGATTTATATTCGGGCTACACCTTC. It encodes CATSDLYSGYTF.

CDR3 DNA: TGTGCCAGCAGTCTAGACTATACAGATACGCAGTATTTT. Protein product: CASSLDYTDTQYF. The rearrangement joins TRBV27 to TRBJ2-3, with a weak D call TRBD2 (5 bases). V shed 5 bases and J shed 3 bases, with 9 bases lying between them. The germline V gene has CDR1 MNHEY and CDR2 SMNVEV (reference sequence). This CDR3 is built from 13 residues.